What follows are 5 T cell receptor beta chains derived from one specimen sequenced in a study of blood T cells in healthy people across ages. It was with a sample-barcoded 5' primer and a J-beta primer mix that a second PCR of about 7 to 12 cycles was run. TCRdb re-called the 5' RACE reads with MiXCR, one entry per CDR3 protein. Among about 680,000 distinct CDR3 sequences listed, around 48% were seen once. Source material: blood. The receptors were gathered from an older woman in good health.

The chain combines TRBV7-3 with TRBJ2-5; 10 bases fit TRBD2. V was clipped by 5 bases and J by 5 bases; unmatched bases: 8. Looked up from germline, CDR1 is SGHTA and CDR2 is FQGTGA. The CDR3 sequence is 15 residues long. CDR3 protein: CASSAKTSGFETQYF. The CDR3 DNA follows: TGTGCCAGCAGCGCAAAGACTAGCGGGTTTGAGACCCAGTACTTC.

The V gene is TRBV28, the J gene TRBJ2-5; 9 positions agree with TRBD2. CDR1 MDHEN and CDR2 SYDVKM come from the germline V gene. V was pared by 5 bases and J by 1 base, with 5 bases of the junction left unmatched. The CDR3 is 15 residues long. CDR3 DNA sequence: TGTGCCAGCAGTATCGCGACTAGCGGCCAAGAGACCCAGTACTTC. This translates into CASSIATSGQETQYF.

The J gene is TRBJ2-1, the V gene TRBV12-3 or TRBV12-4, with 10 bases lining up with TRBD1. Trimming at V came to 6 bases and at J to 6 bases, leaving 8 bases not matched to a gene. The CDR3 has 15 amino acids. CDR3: CASSPGDRGSNEQFF. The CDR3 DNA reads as TGTGCCAGCAGCCCGGGGGACAGGGGATCCAATGAGCAGTTCTTC.

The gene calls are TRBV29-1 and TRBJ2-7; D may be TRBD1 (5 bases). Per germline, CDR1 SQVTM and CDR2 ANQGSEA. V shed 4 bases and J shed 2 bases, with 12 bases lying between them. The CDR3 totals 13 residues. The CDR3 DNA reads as TGCAGCGTTGGTGGGGCAGGGACCTACGAGCAGTACTTC. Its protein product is CSVGGAGTYEQYF.

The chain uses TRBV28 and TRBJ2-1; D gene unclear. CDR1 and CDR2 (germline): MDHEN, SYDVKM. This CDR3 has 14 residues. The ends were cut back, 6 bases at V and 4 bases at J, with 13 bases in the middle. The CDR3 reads CASRPPDSYNEQFF. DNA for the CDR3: TGTGCCAGCAGACCCCCCGACTCGTACAATGAGCAGTTCTTC.